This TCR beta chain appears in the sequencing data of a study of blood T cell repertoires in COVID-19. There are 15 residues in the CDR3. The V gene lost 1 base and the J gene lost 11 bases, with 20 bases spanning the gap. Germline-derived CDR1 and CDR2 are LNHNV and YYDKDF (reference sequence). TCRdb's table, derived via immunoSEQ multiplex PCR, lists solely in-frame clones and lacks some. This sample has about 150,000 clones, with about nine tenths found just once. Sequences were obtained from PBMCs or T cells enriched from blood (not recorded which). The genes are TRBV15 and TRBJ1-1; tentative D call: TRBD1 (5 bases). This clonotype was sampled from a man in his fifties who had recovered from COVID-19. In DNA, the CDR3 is TGTGCCACCAGCAGAGGTCGGGGGTCTCTCCGGCGGGCTTTCTTT. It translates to CATSRGRGSLRRAFF.